The 9 T cell receptor beta chains in this list originate from one sample, sequenced in a study of spatial heterogeneity in lung cancer. TCRdb re-analysed the 5' RACE reads in MiXCR, keeping a single row per CDR3 protein. The table includes some 21,000 distinct CDR3 sequences, approximately 3.3% detected once. Time point given: sample taken at primary tumor resection. Material for sequencing was whole RNA from tumor, nontumor lung or frozen PBMC, left unsorted. The sequencing here drew on PBMCs, taken at surgery. The source of these receptors is a female donor with early-stage non-small cell lung cancer.

Note on this clonotype: Just one base apart from a much larger clone, this may be a read error. The V call is TRBV9, the J call TRBJ2-1; D might be TRBD2 (6 bases). The CDR3 runs 16 residues. The germline gives CDR1 SGDLS, CDR2 YYNGEE. The CDR3 DNA follows: TGTGCCAGCGCCGCGGGGACGTCTGATTCTTCCAATGAGCGGTTCTTC. As protein: CASAAGTSDSSNERFF.

At least ten counts were recorded for this clonotype. The J gene is TRBJ2-1, the V gene TRBV7-3; the match to TRBD1 covers 9 bases. The CDR3 has 16 amino acids. Germline V CDR1 and CDR2: SGHTA, FQGTGA. V shed 0 bases and J 5 bases; nucleotides not matched to a gene: 5. The CDR3 region is CASSLTLTGGNNEQFF. In DNA form, the CDR3 reads TGTGCCAGCAGCTTAACGCTGACAGGGGGAAACAATGAGCAGTTCTTC. Supplemented by reference TRBV7-3 and TRBJ2-1, the full variable domain reads GAGVSQTPSNKVTEKGKYVELRCDPISGHTALYWYRQSLGQGPEFLIYFQGTGAADDSGLPNDRFFAVRPEGSVSTLKIQRTERGDSAVYLCASSLTLTGGNNEQFFGPGTRLTVL.

This clonotype was seen repeatedly, ten times or more. The V call is TRBV6-2 or TRBV6-3, the J call TRBJ2-7; D is unclear. The CDR3 length is 14 residues. Trimming cost V 0 bases and J 8 bases, with 14 bases left between them. In germline, CDR1 is MNHEY, CDR2 SVGEGT. The CDR3 is CASSYSFAGLQQYF. CDR3 nucleotide sequence: TGTGCCAGCAGTTACTCGTTTGCCGGGTTGCAGCAGTACTTC.

This clonotype came up many times. The J gene is TRBJ2-1, the V gene TRBV2; D call uncertain. The CDR3 is made up of 12 amino acids. Trimming took off 7 bases at V and 10 bases at J, with 14 bases between the two ends. Germline CDR1 is SNHLY and CDR2 is FYNNEI. The CDR3 reads CASKRPFGEQFF. CDR3 nucleotide sequence: TGTGCCAGCAAAAGGCCGTTTGGGGAGCAGTTCTTC.

V usage is TRBV29-1 and J usage is TRBJ1-5; TRBD1 might be the D (6 bases). The CDR3 consists of 14 residues. Per the germline V gene, CDR1 is SQVTM and CDR2 is ANQGSEA. V gave up 5 bases and J gave up 4 bases, with 15 bases separating them. CDR3 DNA sequence: TGCAGCGTTCATGCCCCGACAGGAAATCAGCCCCAGCATTTT. Translating it yields CSVHAPTGNQPQHF.

This clonotype has a count of ten or more. The genes are TRBV7-6 and TRBJ1-1; 7 bases agree with TRBD1. This CDR3 contains 15 residues. CDR1 and CDR2 (germline): SGHVS, FNYEAQ. With 5 bases clipped from V and 3 bases from J, the junction kept 9 bases outside the gene matches. The DNA of the CDR3 is TGTGCCAGCAGCCCAGGGGGGAATCGGGACACTGAAGCTTTCTTT. As protein: CASSPGGNRDTEAFF. The full variable domain, its missing parts supplied by reference TRBV7-6 and TRBJ1-1, is GAGVSQSPRYKVTKRGQDVALRCDPISGHVSLYWYRQALGQGPEFLTYFNYEAQQDKSGLPNDRFSAERPEGSISTLTIQRTEQRDSAMYRCASSPGGNRDTEAFFGQGTRLTVV.

This clonotype showed up many times. The genes are TRBV7-9 and TRBJ2-7, with 8 positions matching TRBD2. Germline V gene sequence: CDR1 SEHNR, CDR2 FQNEAQ (reference sequence). The CDR3 loop spans 13 amino acids. V trimming: 5 bases; J trimming: 6 bases; junction bases outside the gene matches: 6. CDR3 DNA: TGTGCCAGCAGCCCGGGAGGGGCCGGCGAGCAGTACTTC. Translating gives CASSPGGAGEQYF. Based on the CDR3 plus reference TRBV7-9 and TRBJ2-7, the full variable domain is DTGVSQNPRHKITKRGQNVTFRCDPISEHNRLYWYRQTLGQGPEFLTYFQNEAQLEKSRLLSDRFSAERPKGSFSTLEIQRTEQGDSAMYLCASSPGGAGEQYFGPGTRLTVT.

This chain links TRBV7-3 with TRBJ2-1, with D possibly being TRBD2 (6 bases). Germline V CDR1 and CDR2: SGHTA, FQGTGA. The CDR3 is 14 amino acids. The V end was cut by 3 bases, the J end by 4 bases, with 10 bases between. CDR3 residues: CASSFGSGYNEQFF. In nucleotides, the CDR3 is TGTGCCAGCAGCTTTGGGAGCGGGTACAATGAGCAGTTCTTC.

Many counts were recorded for this clonotype. The chain is built from TRBV7-9 and TRBJ2-2, with D perhaps matching TRBD2 (6 bases). The V gene lost 4 bases and the J gene lost 5 bases, with 17 bases spanning the gap. CDR1 and CDR2 (germline): SEHNR, FQNEAQ (reference sequence). This CDR3 has 16 amino acids. The CDR3 region is CASSSLRGERTGELFF. For the CDR3, the DNA is TGTGCCAGCAGCTCCTTGCGGGGAGAGCGAACCGGGGAGCTGTTTTTT. The whole variable domain, remainder taken from reference TRBV7-9 and TRBJ2-2, is DTGVSQNPRHKITKRGQNVTFRCDPISEHNRLYWYRQTLGQGPEFLTYFQNEAQLEKSRLLSDRFSAERPKGSFSTLEIQRTEQGDSAMYLCASSSLRGERTGELFFGEGSRLTVL.